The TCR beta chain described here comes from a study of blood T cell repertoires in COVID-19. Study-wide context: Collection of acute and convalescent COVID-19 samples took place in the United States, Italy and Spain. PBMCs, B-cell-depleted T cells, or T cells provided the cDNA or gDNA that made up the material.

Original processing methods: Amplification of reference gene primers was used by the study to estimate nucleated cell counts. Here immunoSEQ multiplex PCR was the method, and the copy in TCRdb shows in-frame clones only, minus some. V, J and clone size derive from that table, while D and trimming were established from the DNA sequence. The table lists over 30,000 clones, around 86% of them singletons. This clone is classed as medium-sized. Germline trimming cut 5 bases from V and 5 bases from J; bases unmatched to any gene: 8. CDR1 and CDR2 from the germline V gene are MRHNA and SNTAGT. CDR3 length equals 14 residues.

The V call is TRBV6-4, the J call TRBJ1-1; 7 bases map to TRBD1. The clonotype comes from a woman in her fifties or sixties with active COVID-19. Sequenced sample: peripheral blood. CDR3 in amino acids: CASSKEGAGTEAFF. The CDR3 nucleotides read TGTGCCAGCAGTAAAGAGGGGGCAGGGACTGAAGCTTTCTTT.